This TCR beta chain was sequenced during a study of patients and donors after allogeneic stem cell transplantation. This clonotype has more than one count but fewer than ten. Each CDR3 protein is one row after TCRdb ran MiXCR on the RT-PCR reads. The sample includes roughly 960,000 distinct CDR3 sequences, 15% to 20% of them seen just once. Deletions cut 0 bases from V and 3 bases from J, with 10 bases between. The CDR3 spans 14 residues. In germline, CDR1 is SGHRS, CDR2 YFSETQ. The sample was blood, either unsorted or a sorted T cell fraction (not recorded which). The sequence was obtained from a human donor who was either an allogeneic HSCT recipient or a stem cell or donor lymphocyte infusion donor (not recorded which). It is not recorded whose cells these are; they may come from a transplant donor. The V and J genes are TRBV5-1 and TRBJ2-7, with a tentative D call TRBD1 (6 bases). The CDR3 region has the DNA TGCGCCAGCAGCTTGGGGACAGATTTCTACGAGCAGTACTTC. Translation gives CASSLGTDFYEQYF. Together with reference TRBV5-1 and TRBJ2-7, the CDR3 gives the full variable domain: KAGVTQTPRYLIKTRGQQVTLSCSPISGHRSVSWYQQTPGQGLQFLFEYFSETQRNKGNFPGRFSGRQFSNSRSEMNVSTLELGDSALYLCASSLGTDFYEQYFGPGTRLTVT.